This T cell receptor (beta chain) was identified during a study of blood T cell repertoires in COVID-19 (dated by TCRdb to the early 2020s). For the study in its entirety: Collaborator samples came from the United States, Italy and Spain and covered acute and convalescent phases of COVID-19. The prospective study material was composed of cDNA or gDNA derived from T cells, B-cell-depleted T cells, or PBMCs. The dataset comprised deeply sampled blood TCRbeta repertoires from subjects exposed to, actively infected with, or recovered from COVID-19. The repertoires were released in a freely available public database meant as a resource for research on the immune response to SARS-CoV-2. Samples were obtained from the ongoing ImmuneRACE study (first 160 participants) and from over 1,000 subjects provided by 6 global collaborators. A de-identified subject ID, COVID-19 status, age in years and sex were almost always included in the sample metadata. Where HLA class I and class II types were available, the types were taken from metadata supplied by the sample provider, not from assay-based typing. Study-wide findings and limitations: Clinical and demographic metadata were provided uncurated, with the amount varying by source and participant.

With regard to this clone: Which antigen it targets is not known. Per-base quality was not reported, and no clone a single base away is much larger than it.

The collaborating institutions used their own protocols to collect whole blood in K2EDTA tubes. Collaborator samples were shipped for TCRbeta analysis as frozen whole blood, isolated PBMCs, or DNA extracted from either sample type. TCRbeta CDR3 regions were amplified from genomic DNA using the immunoSEQ Assay, a bias-controlled multiplex PCR. Processing in the source paper ran as follows. The number of nucleated cells in each sample was estimated from the amplification of reference gene primers within the assay. To quantify the absolute abundance of each unique TCRbeta CDR3 rearrangement, sequence reads were collapsed and filtered. For each sample, productive Simpson clonality was calculated as the square root of Simpson's diversity index over productive rearrangements. Drawn from immuneACCESS, this table holds only the in-frame rearrangements with V and J called that TCRdb kept. Clones are partly lost; checked studies trace under half to an unresolved V gene and leave the rest unexplained. From that table come the V and J calls and clone size; the DNA was used to work out D and trimming. The sample table records 150,000 to 200,000 clones; about 80% of these occur just once. Together, the top ten hold around 2.4% of the sample.

Material for sequencing was peripheral blood. The clonotype was recovered from a human donor with acute or convalescent COVID-19. The donor label of this sample is uncertain.

The nucleotide sequence is given as TGTGCCAGCAGCCCCCTGGCGGGAGGTACCGGGGAGCTGTTTTTT. This sequence encodes CASSPLAGGTGELFF. This chain is built from TRBV11-3 and TRBJ2-2; TRBD2 lines up with 8 middle nucleotides. Unmatched junction bases come to 7, with V trimmed by 5 bases and J by 5 bases. Looking up the germline V gene yields CDR1 SGHNT and CDR2 YENEEA. The CDR3 starts with the cysteine, ends with the phenylalanine, and has 15 residues. Only CDR3 DNA is held: 45 bases, read in frame from base 1.